The next 3 T cell receptor beta chains were all read from a single sample in a study of cytomegalovirus exposure and HLA in healthy donors. Both 60 Vbeta primers and 13 Jbeta primers went into the PCR. The data were produced by immunoSEQ multiplex PCR, yet TCRdb's version contains in-frame clones alone and is incomplete. The sample consists of 150,000 to 200,000 clones, roughly 87% of them appearing once. Sequencing input: PBMCs. These receptors all come from a man in his forties or fifties in good health and CMV-seronegative.

The genes are TRBV7-2 and TRBJ2-5, with D possibly being TRBD1 (6 bases). Germline CDR1 SGHTA, CDR2 FQGNSA. The CDR3 extends over 16 amino acids. The V end was cut by 2 bases, the J end by 5 bases, with 18 bases between. CDR3 bases: TGTGCCAGCAGCTTACAAATTATGGGGGCCGGTGAGACCCAGTACTTC. This encodes CASSLQIMGAGETQYF.

The chain is built from TRBV5-4 and TRBJ1-4; D gene unclear. Germline lookup yields CDR1 SGHNT and CDR2 YYREEE (reference sequence). The CDR3 spans 14 residues. Trimming took off 3 bases at V and 8 bases at J, with 14 bases between the two ends. Here the CDR3 reads CASSSNMAVEKLFF. Written as DNA, the CDR3 is TGTGCCAGCAGCTCCAACATGGCCGTGGAAAAACTGTTTTTT. The variable domain in full, with the rest retrieved from reference TRBV5-4 and TRBJ1-4, is ETGVTQSPTHLIKTRGQQVTLRCSSQSGHNTVSWYQQALGQGPQFIFQYYREEENGRGNFPPRFSGLQFPNYSSELNVNALELDDSALYLCASSSNMAVEKLFFGSGTQLSVL.

The V and J genes are TRBV28 and TRBJ1-2; TRBD1 is a possible D gene (5 bases). V gave up 6 bases and J gave up 6 bases, with 14 bases separating them. CDR1 and CDR2 from the germline V gene are MDHEN and SYDVKM. This CDR3 comprises 13 residues. The CDR3 loop reads CASRLPRVDGYTF. CDR3 DNA sequence: TGTGCCAGCAGACTACCCAGGGTGGATGGCTACACCTTC.